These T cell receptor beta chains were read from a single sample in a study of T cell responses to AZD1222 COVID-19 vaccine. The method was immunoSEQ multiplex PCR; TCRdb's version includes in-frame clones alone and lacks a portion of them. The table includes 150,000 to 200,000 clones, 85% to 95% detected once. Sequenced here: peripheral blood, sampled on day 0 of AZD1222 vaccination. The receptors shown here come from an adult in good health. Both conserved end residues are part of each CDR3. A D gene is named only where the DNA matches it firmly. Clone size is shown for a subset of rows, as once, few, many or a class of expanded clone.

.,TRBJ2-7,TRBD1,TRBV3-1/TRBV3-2,TGTGCCAGCAGCCAAGAGGGACAGGGGATGAAGCAGTACTTC,CASSQEGQGMKQYF
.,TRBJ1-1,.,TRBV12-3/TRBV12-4,TGTGCCAGCAGTTTAATCGAGCGAACTGAAGCTTTCTTT,CASSLIERTEAFF
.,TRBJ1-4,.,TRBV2,TGTGCCAGCAGCGATCCTGACCGAGGCGGGGCCAATGAAAAACTGTTTTTT,CASSDPDRGGANEKLFF
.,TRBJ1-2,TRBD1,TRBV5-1,TGCGCCAGCAGCCTAAGACAGGGTCAGCGGGATGGCTACACCTTC,CASSLRQGQRDGYTF
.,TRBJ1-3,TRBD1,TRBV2,TGTGCCAGCAGTGAAGCGGAGGGGGCATATGGCTACGGAAACACCATATATTTT,CASSEAEGAYGYGNTIYF
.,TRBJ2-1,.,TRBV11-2,TGTGCCAGCAGCTTCGGGACCGGGGCGTACAATGAGCAGTTCTTC,CASSFGTGAYNEQFF
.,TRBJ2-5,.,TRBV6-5,TGTGCCAGCAAAGGGCTCCTTACCGGGACCCAGTACTTC,CASKGLLTGTQYF
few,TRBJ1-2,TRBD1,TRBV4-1,TGCGCCAGCAGCCTAGCCTGGAGTGGACAGGCAAACTATGGCTACACCTTC,CASSLAWSGQANYGYTF
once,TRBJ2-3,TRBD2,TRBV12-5,TGTGCTAGTGGACTCGGCCGGACTAGCGGAAGTATTAGCACAGATACGCAGTATTTT,CASGLGRTSGSISTDTQYF
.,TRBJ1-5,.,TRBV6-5,TGTGCCAGCAGTCCCCGAGGGGGCAATCAGCCCCAGCATTTT,CASSPRGGNQPQHF
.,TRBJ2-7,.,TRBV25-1,TGTGCCAGCAGTGATGGGAACAGATACGAGCAGTACTTC,CASSDGNRYEQYF
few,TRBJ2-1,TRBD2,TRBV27,TGTGCCAGCAGTTTTCCACTAGCGGGAGGGTCCAGAAATGAGCAGTTCTTC,CASSFPLAGGSRNEQFF
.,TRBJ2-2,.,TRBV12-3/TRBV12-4,TGTGCCAGCAGTTTAGAGGCCGGGAAGGAGCTGTTTTTT,CASSLEAGKELFF
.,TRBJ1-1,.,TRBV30,TGTGCCTGGCGAGGGCAGCCGGTCACTGAAGCTTTCTTT,CAWRGQPVTEAFF
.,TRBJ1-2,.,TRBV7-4,TGTGCCAGCAGCCCAAACACGACAGGATGGGATTATGGCTACACCTTC,CASSPNTTGWDYGYTF
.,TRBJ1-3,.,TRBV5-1,TGCGCCAGCAGCAGGGCAGAGGCTGGAAACACCATATATTTT,CASSRAEAGNTIYF
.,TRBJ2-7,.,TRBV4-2,TGTGCCAGCAGCCAAGATTTCGGGTACGAGCAGTACTTC,CASSQDFGYEQYF
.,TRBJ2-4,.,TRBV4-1,TGCGCCAGCAGCCAAGTATCAGGGTTGATCCCCCTAGCCAAAAACATTCAGTACTTC,CASSQVSGLIPLAKNIQYF
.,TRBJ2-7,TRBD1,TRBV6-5,TGTGCCAGCAGTCGGGACAGGGTTCAGGGCGAGCAGTACTTC,CASSRDRVQGEQYF
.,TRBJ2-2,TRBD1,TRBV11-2,TGTGCCAGCAGCATGACCGGGACAGGGACCGGGGAGCTGTTTTTT,CASSMTGTGTGELFF
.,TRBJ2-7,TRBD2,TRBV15,TGTGCCACGGGACAGTCATGGGGACTAGCGTACCCCTACGAGCAGTACTTC,CATGQSWGLAYPYEQYF
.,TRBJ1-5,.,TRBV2,TGTGCCAGCAGTGATAGTCAGCCCCAGCATTTT,CASSDSQPQHF
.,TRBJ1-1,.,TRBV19,TGTGCCAGTAGTATAGGACAGAGACATGAAGCTTTCTTT,CASSIGQRHEAFF
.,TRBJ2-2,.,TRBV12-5,TGTGCTAGTGGGCAGGCATCCAGGACCGGGGAGCTGTTTTTT,CASGQASRTGELFF
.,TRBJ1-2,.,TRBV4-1,TGCGCCAGCAGCCAAGACCAACGGACTGATTATGGCTACACCTTC,CASSQDQRTDYGYTF
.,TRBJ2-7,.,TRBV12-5,TGTGCTAGTGGATTGCCGGGACTCAAACCTTACGAGCAGTACTTC,CASGLPGLKPYEQYF
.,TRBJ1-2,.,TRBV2,TGTGCCAGCAGTGAACCGCAGGGAACGACAGGCCGCTATGGCTACACCTTC,CASSEPQGTTGRYGYTF
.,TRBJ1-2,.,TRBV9,TGTGCCAGCAGCGTCACCCTGGGGATGGATAACTATGGCTACACCTTC,CASSVTLGMDNYGYTF
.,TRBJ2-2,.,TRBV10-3,TGTGCCGTACAACAGGGTGGTACCGGGGAGCTGTTTTTT,CAVQQGGTGELFF
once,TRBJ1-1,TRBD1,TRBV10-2,TGCGCCAGCTGGGACAGGGAAAGAAAAGGGACTGAAGCTTTCTTT,CASWDRERKGTEAFF
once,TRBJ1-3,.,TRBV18,TGTGCCAGCTCACCTACGCGGGACACCATATATTTT,CASSPTRDTIYF
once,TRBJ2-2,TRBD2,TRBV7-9,TGTGCCAGCAGCCCTGGGCGGGCGGGGGTCACCGGGGAGCTGTTTTTT,CASSPGRAGVTGELFF
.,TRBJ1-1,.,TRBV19,TGTGCCAGCACCGGGGCCGTAGAGAACACTGAAGCTTTCTTT,CASTGAVENTEAFF
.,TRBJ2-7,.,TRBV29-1,TGCAGCGTTGGGAGTACCTACGAGCAGTACTTC,CSVGSTYEQYF
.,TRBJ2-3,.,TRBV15,TGTGCCACCAGCAGAGAATTAACCAGCACAGATACGCAGTATTTT,CATSRELTSTDTQYF
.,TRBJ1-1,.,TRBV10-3,TGTGCCATCGGGCTGGAGAGGGGAGTATACACTGAAGCTTTCTTT,CAIGLERGVYTEAFF
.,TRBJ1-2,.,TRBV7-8,TGTGCCAGCAGCTTAGTCGGTGGACCCTATGGCTACACCTTC,CASSLVGGPYGYTF
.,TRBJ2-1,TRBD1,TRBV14,TGTGCCAGCAGCAAATACAGGGGATACTACAATGAGCAGTTCTTC,CASSKYRGYYNEQFF
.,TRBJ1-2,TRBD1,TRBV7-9,TGTGCCAGCAGCGAGACAGGGAACTATGGCTACACCTTC,CASSETGNYGYTF
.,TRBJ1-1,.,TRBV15,TGTGCCACCAGCAGAGATCTTGGGGCCACTGAAGCTTTCTTT,CATSRDLGATEAFF
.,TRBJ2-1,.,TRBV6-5,TGTGCCAGCAGGGGGCAGGTAGGCGGGTACAATGAGCAGTTCTTC,CASRGQVGGYNEQFF
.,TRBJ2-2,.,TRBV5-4,TGTGCCAGCAGCTTGGATTTGGTAGGGACCGGGGAGCTGTTTTTT,CASSLDLVGTGELFF
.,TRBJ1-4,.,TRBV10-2,TGCGCCAGCGGTATTGGTGAAAAACTGTTTTTT,CASGIGEKLFF
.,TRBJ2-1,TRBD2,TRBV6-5,TGTGCCAGCAGCCCCCTAGCGGGAGTTAACAATGAGCAGTTCTTC,CASSPLAGVNNEQFF
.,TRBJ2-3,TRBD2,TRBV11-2,TGTGCCAGCAGCGCCGCTCTAGCGGAATTCACAGATACGCAGTATTTT,CASSAALAEFTDTQYF
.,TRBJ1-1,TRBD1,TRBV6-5,TGTGCCAGCAGTTACAATCGAGGGGGCGCGACTGAAGCTTTCTTT,CASSYNRGGATEAFF
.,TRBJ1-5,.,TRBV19,TGTGCCAGTAGTCAGACCAATAGCAATCAGCCCCAGCATTTT,CASSQTNSNQPQHF